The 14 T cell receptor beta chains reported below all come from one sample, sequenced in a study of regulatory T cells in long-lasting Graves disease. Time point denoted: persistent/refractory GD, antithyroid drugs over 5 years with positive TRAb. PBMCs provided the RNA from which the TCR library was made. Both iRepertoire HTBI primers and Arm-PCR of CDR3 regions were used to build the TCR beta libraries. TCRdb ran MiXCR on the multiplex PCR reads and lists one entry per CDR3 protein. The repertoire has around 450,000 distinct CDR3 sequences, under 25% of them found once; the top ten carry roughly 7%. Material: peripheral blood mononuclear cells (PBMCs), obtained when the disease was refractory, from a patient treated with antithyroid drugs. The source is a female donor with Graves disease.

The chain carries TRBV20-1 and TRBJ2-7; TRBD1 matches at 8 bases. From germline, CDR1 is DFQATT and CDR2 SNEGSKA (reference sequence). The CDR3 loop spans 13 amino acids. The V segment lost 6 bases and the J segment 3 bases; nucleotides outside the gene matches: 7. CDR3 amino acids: CSALTGDVYEQYF. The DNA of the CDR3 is TGCAGTGCCTTGACAGGGGACGTCTACGAGCAGTACTTC.

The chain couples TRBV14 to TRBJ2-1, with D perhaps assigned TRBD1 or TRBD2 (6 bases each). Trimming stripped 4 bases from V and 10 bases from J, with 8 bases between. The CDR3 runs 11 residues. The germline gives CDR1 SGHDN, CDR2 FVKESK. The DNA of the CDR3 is TGTGCCAGCAGCCGCGGGACAGAGCAGTTCTTC. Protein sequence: CASSRGTEQFF.

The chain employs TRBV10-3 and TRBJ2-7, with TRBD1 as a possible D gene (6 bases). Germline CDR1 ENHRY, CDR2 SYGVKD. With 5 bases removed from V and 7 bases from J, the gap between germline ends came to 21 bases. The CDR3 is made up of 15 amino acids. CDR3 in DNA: TGTGCCATCAGTCGGATACAGGGCCCAGGAGGTGAGCAGTACTTC. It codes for CAISRIQGPGGEQYF.

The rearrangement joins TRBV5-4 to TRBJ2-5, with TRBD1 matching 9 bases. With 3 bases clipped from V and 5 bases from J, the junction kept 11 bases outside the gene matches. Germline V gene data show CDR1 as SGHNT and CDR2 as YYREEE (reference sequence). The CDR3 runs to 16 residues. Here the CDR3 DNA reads TGTGCCAGCAGCTCTCGAACCGGGACAGGGATGGAGACCCAGTACTTC. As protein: CASSSRTGTGMETQYF.

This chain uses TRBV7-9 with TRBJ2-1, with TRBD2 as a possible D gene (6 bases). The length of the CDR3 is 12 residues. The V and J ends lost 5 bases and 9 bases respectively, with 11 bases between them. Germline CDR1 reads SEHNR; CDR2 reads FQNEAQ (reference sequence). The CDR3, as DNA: TGTGCCAGCAGCCAGCCGCGGGGTGAGCAGTTCTTC. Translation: CASSQPRGEQFF.

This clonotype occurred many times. The CDR3 reads CASSRDRGYEQYF. CDR3 bases: TGTGCCAGCAGTCGGGACAGGGGATACGAGCAGTACTTC. The rearrangement links TRBV6-1 to TRBJ2-7, with TRBD1 identical over 10 bases. Looked up from germline, CDR1 is MNHNS and CDR2 is SASEGT. There are 13 residues in the CDR3. Trimming at V came to 5 bases and at J to 4 bases, leaving 2 bases not matched to a gene.

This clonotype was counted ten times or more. CDR3 bases: TGTGCCAGCAGTGAAGCCGGGCAGGGCACGGGAACTGAAGCTTTCTTT. Translated, it gives CASSEAGQGTGTEAFF. The gene calls are TRBV2 and TRBJ1-1; a weak D match, TRBD1 (5 bases). Trimming pared 0 bases from V and 5 bases from J, leaving 16 bases between. Looked up from germline, CDR1 is SNHLY and CDR2 is FYNNEI. This CDR3 spans 16 amino acids. The full variable domain, its missing parts supplied by reference TRBV2 and TRBJ1-1, is EPEVTQTPSHQVTQMGQEVILRCVPISNHLYFYWYRQILGQKVEFLVSFYNNEISEKSEIFDDQFSVERPDGSNFTLKIRSTKLEDSAMYFCASSEAGQGTGTEAFFGQGTRLTVV.

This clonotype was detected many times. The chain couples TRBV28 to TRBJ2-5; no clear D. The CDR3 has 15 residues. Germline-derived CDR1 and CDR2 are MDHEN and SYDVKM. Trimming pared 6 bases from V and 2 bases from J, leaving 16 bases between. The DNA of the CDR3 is TGTGCCAGCAGGGCTCTTGGAGCGCTTCAAGAGACCCAGTACTTC. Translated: CASRALGALQETQYF.

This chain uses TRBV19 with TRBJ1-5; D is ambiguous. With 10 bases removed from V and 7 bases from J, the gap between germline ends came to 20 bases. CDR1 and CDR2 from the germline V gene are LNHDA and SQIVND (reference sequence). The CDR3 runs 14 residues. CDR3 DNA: TGTGCCACCCGCCCGGGCCTTTTTGAGCAGCCCCAGCATTTT. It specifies CATRPGLFEQPQHF. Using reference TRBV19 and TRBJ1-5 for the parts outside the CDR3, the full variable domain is DGGITQSPKYLFRKEGQNVTLSCEQNLNHDAMYWYRQDPGQGLRLIYYSQIVNDFQKGDIAEGYSVSREKKESFPLTVTSAQKNPTAFYLCATRPGLFEQPQHFGDGTRLSIL.

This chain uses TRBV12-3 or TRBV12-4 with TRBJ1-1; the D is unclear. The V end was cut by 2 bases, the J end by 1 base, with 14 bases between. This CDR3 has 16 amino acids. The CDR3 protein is CASSLMGRAKNTEAFF. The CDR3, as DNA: TGTGCCAGCAGTTTAATGGGTAGGGCGAAGAACACTGAAGCTTTCTTT.

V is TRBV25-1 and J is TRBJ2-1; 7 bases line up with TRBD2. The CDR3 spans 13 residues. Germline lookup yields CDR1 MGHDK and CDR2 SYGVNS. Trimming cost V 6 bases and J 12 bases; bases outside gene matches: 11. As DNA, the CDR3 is TGTGCCAGCAGCGCGGGAGTACGGAATCGGCAGTTCTTC. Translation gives CASSAGVRNRQFF.

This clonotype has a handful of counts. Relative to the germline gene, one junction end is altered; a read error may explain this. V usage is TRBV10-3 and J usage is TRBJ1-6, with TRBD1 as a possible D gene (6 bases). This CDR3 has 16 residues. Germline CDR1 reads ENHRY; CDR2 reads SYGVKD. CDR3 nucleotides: TGTGCCATCAGTGCCGGGGGCCACGACTTTAATTCGCCCCTCCACTTT. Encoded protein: CAISAGGHDFNSPLHF.

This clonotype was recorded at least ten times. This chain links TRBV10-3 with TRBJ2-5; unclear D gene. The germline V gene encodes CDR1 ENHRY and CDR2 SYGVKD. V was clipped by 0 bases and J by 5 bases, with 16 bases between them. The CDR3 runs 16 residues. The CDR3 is CAISESWGSLGETQYF. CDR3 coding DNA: TGTGCCATCAGTGAGTCGTGGGGATCCCTTGGGGAGACCCAGTACTTC.

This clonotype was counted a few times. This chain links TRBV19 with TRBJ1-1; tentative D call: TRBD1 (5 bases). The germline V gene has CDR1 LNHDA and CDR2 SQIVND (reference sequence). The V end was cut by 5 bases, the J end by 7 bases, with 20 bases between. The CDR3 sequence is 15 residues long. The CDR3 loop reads CASSPTGLSGSEAFF. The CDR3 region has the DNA TGTGCCAGTAGTCCTACAGGCCTCTCCGGGAGTGAAGCTTTCTTT.